The next 20 T cell receptor beta chains were all read from a single sample in a study of untreated major depressive disorder. The assay was immunoSEQ multiplex PCR, and TCRdb's table has in-frame clones only and misses some. The data contain 20,000 or so clones, approximately 81% of them singletons. Input material: CD4+ T cells from PBMCs. These receptors originate from a woman aged 25 to 39 in good health.

This clone appeared a few times. The chain joins TRBV2 to TRBJ2-2; the D gene is possibly TRBD2 (6 bases). The V gene's germline CDR1 is SNHLY and CDR2 FYNNEI. The CDR3 consists of 14 residues. V lost 4 bases to trimming and J lost 5 bases, with 11 bases between them. CDR3 bases: TGTGCCAGCAGTGCGGGACTGGTAACCGGGGAGCTGTTTTTT. Encoded protein: CASSAGLVTGELFF. The full variable domain, rest sourced from reference TRBV2 and TRBJ2-2, is EPEVTQTPSHQVTQMGQEVILRCVPISNHLYFYWYRQILGQKVEFLVSFYNNEISEKSEIFDDQFSVERPDGSNFTLKIRSTKLEDSAMYFCASSAGLVTGELFFGEGSRLTVL.

V gene TRBV18 combines with J gene TRBJ1-1; perhaps TRBD1 as D (6 bases). The germline V gene has CDR1 KGHSH and CDR2 LQKENI. CDR3 length: 13 residues. V lost 9 bases and J 5 bases, leaving 16 bases between the germline ends. The CDR3 DNA reads as TGTGCCAGTCTACGTAACAGGGCGACTGAAGCTTTCTTT. This gives the protein CASLRNRATEAFF.

V gene TRBV9 combines with J gene TRBJ2-4; D is possibly TRBD2 (6 bases). V was clipped by 0 bases and J by 6 bases, with 13 bases between them. The germline CDR1 and CDR2 sequences are SGDLS and YYNGEE. CDR3 length equals 15 residues. CDR3 residues: CASSVDTGVRNIQYF. The DNA of the CDR3 is TGTGCCAGCAGCGTAGATACGGGAGTTCGAAACATTCAGTACTTC.

V gene TRBV27 combines with J gene TRBJ2-1; 12 nucleotides agree with TRBD1. CDR3 length equals 16 residues. Trimming at V came to 4 bases and at J to 8 bases, leaving 9 bases not matched to a gene. CDR1 and CDR2 (germline): MNHEY, SMNVEV (reference sequence). The CDR3 region has the DNA TGTGCCAGCAGTTCGCCGGGACAGGGGGCGACATATGAGCAGTTCTTC. As protein: CASSSPGQGATYEQFF.

The V gene is TRBV28, the J gene TRBJ2-3; D gene uncertain. This CDR3 is 14 amino acids long. CDR1 and CDR2 from the germline V gene are MDHEN and SYDVKM. Trimming stripped 4 bases from V and 1 base from J, with 9 bases between. The DNA of the CDR3 is TGTGCCAGCAGTTCCCCCTCCGGCACAGATACGCAGTATTTT. Its translation: CASSSPSGTDTQYF.

The chain combines TRBV6-5 with TRBJ1-5; D gene unclear. The CDR3 is 13 amino acids. Germline values: CDR1 MNHEY, CDR2 SVGAGI. Trimming stripped 6 bases from V and 5 bases from J, with 11 bases between. The CDR3 DNA is TGTGCCAGCAGCCTATCCCGGGATCAGCCCCAGCATTTT. Protein product: CASSLSRDQPQHF.

This clone showed up just a few times. The rearrangement uses TRBV7-2 and TRBJ1-2, with 10 bases that match TRBD1. This CDR3 has 13 amino acids. V lost 4 bases to trimming and J lost 4 bases; unmatched junction nucleotides: 0. Germline lookup yields CDR1 SGHTA and CDR2 FQGNSA. The CDR3 loop reads CASSWTGGYGYTF. The CDR3 bases are TGTGCCAGCAGCTGGACAGGGGGCTATGGCTACACCTTC.

The CDR3 DNA reads TGTGCCAGCACCTCCGGGACAGAGGAAAAACTGTTTTTT. This sequence encodes CASTSGTEEKLFF. The chain uses TRBV4-2 and TRBJ1-4, with 7 bases that match TRBD1. With V trimmed by 7 bases and J by 8 bases, 7 bases remained unmatched. CDR1 is LGHNA, CDR2 YNFKEQ, per germline. The CDR3 is 13 residues long.

The gene calls are TRBV5-8 and TRBJ2-1; TRBD1 aligns across 7 bases. The CDR3 is 14 amino acids. Germline CDR1 reads SGHTS; CDR2 reads YDEGEE. Unmatched junction bases numbered 7, after V lost 6 bases and J lost 4 bases. This CDR3 is CASIRDRLYNEQFF. The CDR3 nucleotides read TGTGCCAGCATCCGGGACAGACTTTACAATGAGCAGTTCTTC.

This clone is medium-sized within its sample. The gene calls are TRBV7-9 and TRBJ2-7; no firm D call. Germline V gives CDR1 SEHNR, CDR2 FQNEAQ (reference sequence). Trimming removed 2 bases from V and 6 bases from J, with 5 bases in between. This CDR3 has 11 amino acids. CDR3 bases: TGTGCCAGCAGCTTAAGGGCCGAGCAGTACTTC. Translating it yields CASSLRAEQYF. The whole variable domain, filled in from reference TRBV7-9 and TRBJ2-7, reads DTGVSQNPRHKITKRGQNVTFRCDPISEHNRLYWYRQTLGQGPEFLTYFQNEAQLEKSRLLSDRFSAERPKGSFSTLEIQRTEQGDSAMYLCASSLRAEQYFGPGTRLTVT.

The table lists this clone with a few counts. The chain employs TRBV6-6 and TRBJ2-7; D remains ambiguous. Germline V gives CDR1 MNHNY, CDR2 SVGAGI (reference sequence). The CDR3 runs to 14 residues. V gave up 2 bases and J gave up 6 bases, with 14 bases separating them. This chain's CDR3 is CASSYGPPWGEQYF. CDR3 coding DNA: TGTGCCAGCAGTTACGGTCCACCATGGGGCGAGCAGTACTTC.

The genes are TRBV9 and TRBJ2-5; the D call may be TRBD1 or TRBD2 (5 bases each). Between the trimmed V and J ends, which lost 0 bases and 5 bases, there was a span of 14 bases. Germline loops: CDR1 SGDLS, CDR2 YYNGEE. The CDR3 runs 15 residues. The CDR3 region is CASSVVGTQSETQYF. The DNA for the CDR3 is TGTGCCAGCAGCGTAGTGGGGACCCAGTCGGAGACCCAGTACTTC.

This sequence joins TRBV21-1 and TRBJ2-3. TRBV21-1 is listed as a pseudogene. This CDR3 contains 12 residues. The CDR3: CASRRRADTQYF. As DNA, the CDR3 is TGTGCCAGCCGAAGACGTGCAGATACGCAGTATTTT.

Concerning this clone itself: The sample holds other DNA sequences that translate to the same CDR3. The chain couples TRBV30 to TRBJ1-1; tentatively, D is TRBD1 (6 bases). The germline V gene encodes CDR1 GTSNPN and CDR2 SVGIG (reference sequence). Trimming shortened V by 2 bases and J by 4 bases, and 8 bases separated the two germline ends. This CDR3 contains 12 residues. Here the CDR3 reads CAWSKGGTEAFF. The CDR3 nucleotides are TGTGCCTGGAGTAAAGGGGGCACTGAAGCTTTCTTT.

The V call is TRBV5-1, the J call TRBJ2-2, with D possibly matching TRBD2 (6 bases). The CDR3 is 13 residues long. Trimming took 2 bases from V and 5 from J, leaving 7 bases between them. CDR1 is SGHRS, CDR2 YFSETQ, per germline. CDR3 nucleotide sequence: TGCGCCAGCAGCTTTCGGGGGACCGGGGAGCTGTTTTTT. This gives the protein CASSFRGTGELFF. Combining the CDR3 with reference TRBV5-1 and TRBJ2-2 gives the whole variable domain KAGVTQTPRYLIKTRGQQVTLSCSPISGHRSVSWYQQTPGQGLQFLFEYFSETQRNKGNFPGRFSGRQFSNSRSEMNVSTLELGDSALYLCASSFRGTGELFFGEGSRLTVL.

The chain carries TRBV27 and TRBJ2-1, with 9 bases that match TRBD2. With 5 bases clipped from V and 9 bases from J, the junction kept 11 bases outside the gene matches. The CDR3 contains 15 residues. Germline V gene lookup returns CDR1 MNHEY and CDR2 SMNVEV (reference sequence). CDR3 protein: CASSPIAGVDIEQFF. For the CDR3, the DNA is TGTGCCAGCAGTCCAATAGCGGGAGTGGACATTGAGCAGTTCTTC.

This clone appeared once. V and J are TRBV2 and TRBJ2-3; D gene ambiguous. The CDR3 sequence is 13 residues long. Germline values: CDR1 SNHLY, CDR2 FYNNEI. Deletions cut 5 bases from V and 4 bases from J, with 10 bases between. The CDR3: CASSKTFPDTQYF. CDR3 nucleotides: TGTGCCAGCAGTAAGACATTTCCAGATACGCAGTATTTT.

This clone was seen more than once but under ten times. J is TRBJ2-7 and V is TRBV5-1; 10 bases map to TRBD1. Looked up from germline, CDR1 is SGHRS and CDR2 is YFSETQ. After removal of 4 bases from V and 5 bases from J, the junction contained 9 bases not matched to a gene. The CDR3 is 15 residues long. The CDR3 sequence is CASSITDRGPDEQYF. Written as DNA, the CDR3 is TGCGCCAGCAGCATCACAGACAGGGGGCCGGACGAGCAGTACTTC.

CDR3 amino acids: CASSAPGDQQYF. In nucleotides, the CDR3 is TGTGCCAGCAGTGCCCCAGGGGATCAGCAGTACTTC. V is TRBV6-1 and J is TRBJ2-7; D might be TRBD1 (6 bases). This CDR3 spans 12 amino acids. V was pared by 4 bases and J by 8 bases, with 12 bases between. Germline CDR1 reads MNHNS; CDR2 reads SASEGT.

The V gene is TRBV5-6, the J gene TRBJ2-5; D may be TRBD2 (6 bases). CDR1 and CDR2 (germline): SGHDT, YYEEEE. Trimming took 4 bases from V and 7 from J, leaving 14 bases between them. The CDR3 is made up of 13 amino acids. Written as DNA, the CDR3 is TGTGCCAGCAGCCCAGCCGGGGGAGGGACCCAGTACTTC. This encodes CASSPAGGGTQYF.